What follows is one T cell receptor (beta chain) and its context. The antigen remains unidentified. This same CDR3 is encoded by further DNA sequences in the sample. The sample belongs to a study of Ad26.COV2.S vaccination and SARS-CoV-2 variants. Produced via immunoSEQ multiplex PCR; TCRdb's table is partial and in-frame only. Here the sample spans approximately 420,000 clones, over 75% being singletons. Treatment given: around 19 received Ad26.COV2.S at low or high dose, single or two shots; several received placebo; per-sample allocation not given. All samples were drawn on day 63, counting from the first vaccine or placebo injection. Study-wide points: Total T cell responses, in the TCR breadth and depth analyses, may have been underestimated.

The sequence came from a person between 18 and 60 years old who received the Ad26.COV2.S COVID-19 vaccine or a placebo. Specimen: peripheral blood, collected in a trial of Ad26.COV2.S vaccine versus placebo.

This CDR3 reads CASSIGGRGKETQYF. CDR3 coding DNA: TGTGCCAGTAGTATAGGTGGCAGGGGGAAAGAGACCCAGTACTTC. The chain combines TRBV19 with TRBJ2-5, with TRBD1 matching over 7 bases. Germline V CDR1 and CDR2: LNHDA, SQIVND (reference sequence). V lost 1 base to trimming and J lost 3 bases; unmatched junction nucleotides: 5. The length of the CDR3 is 15 residues.